The 9 T cell receptor beta chains below all came from one sample that was sequenced in a study of cytomegalovirus exposure and HLA in healthy donors. The PCR used 60 Vbeta and 13 Jbeta primers. Using immunoSEQ multiplex PCR, the repertoire was profiled, and TCRdb retains in-frame clones only, with some absent. The sample holds some 150,000 clones; roughly 76% are singletons and the top ten take under 3%. Sequenced material: PBMCs. These receptors were taken from a woman aged 25-40 years in good health and CMV-seronegative.

The genes are TRBV19 and TRBJ1-5; 12 bases fit TRBD1. The germline V gene has CDR1 LNHDA and CDR2 SQIVND (reference sequence). Trimming removed 9 bases from V and 4 bases from J; junction bases left unmatched: 7. This CDR3 has 15 residues. CDR3: CASRRGQGANQPQHF. The CDR3, as DNA: TGTGCCAGCAGACGGGGACAGGGGGCTAATCAGCCCCAGCATTTT.

The chain uses TRBV5-6 and TRBJ1-4; a possible D gene is TRBD1 (5 bases). Trimming removed 4 bases from V and 5 bases from J, with 12 bases in between. The CDR3 is made up of 14 amino acids. CDR1 SGHDT and CDR2 YYEEEE come from the germline V gene. The CDR3 nucleotides are TGTGCCAGCAGCCAGAACGGGGGAAATGAAAAACTGTTTTTT. This codes for CASSQNGGNEKLFF.

V and J are TRBV27 and TRBJ1-6; 9 bases align to TRBD1. V lost 7 bases to trimming and J lost 8 bases; unmatched junction nucleotides: 12. Germline CDR1 is MNHEY and CDR2 is SMNVEV (reference sequence). The length of the CDR3 is 16 residues. As DNA, the CDR3 is TGTGCCAGCACCACAGGGGGCGCAGACTTCTATTCACCCCTCCACTTT. It translates to CASTTGGADFYSPLHF.

This clone was picked up a small number of times. This chain links TRBV5-1 with TRBJ1-2; 10 nucleotides match TRBD1. The CDR3 is made up of 14 amino acids. CDR1 and CDR2 from the germline V gene are SGHRS and YFSETQ. The V gene end was trimmed by 0 bases and the J gene end by 6 bases; junction bases not matched to a gene: 2. For the CDR3, the DNA is TGCGCCAGCAGCTTGGCCGGGACAGGGGATGGCTACACCTTC. Translated: CASSLAGTGDGYTF.

This chain uses TRBV6-5 with TRBJ1-1; D uncertain. Trimming stripped 7 bases from V and 1 base from J, with 16 bases between. CDR3 length: 15 amino acids. Germline loops: CDR1 MNHEY, CDR2 SVGAGI. CDR3 region: CASTKMASWNTEAFF. CDR3 DNA sequence: TGTGCCAGCACCAAGATGGCCTCCTGGAACACTGAAGCTTTCTTT.

The chain employs TRBV5-8 and TRBJ2-2; 8 positions match TRBD2. Germline V gene lookup returns CDR1 SGHTS and CDR2 YDEGEE. V shed 0 bases and J 6 bases; nucleotides not matched to a gene: 7. The CDR3 contains 16 residues. The CDR3 DNA is TGTGCCAGCAGCTTGGATGCGGGAGGAGGAGCCGGGGAGCTGTTTTTT. It codes for CASSLDAGGGAGELFF.

This clone is a singleton in its sample. The J gene is TRBJ1-2, the V gene TRBV7-9; 11 nucleotides line up with TRBD1. Germline CDR1 reads SEHNR; CDR2 reads FQNEAQ (reference sequence). This CDR3 contains 14 residues. Germline trimming cut 5 bases from V and 8 bases from J; bases unmatched to any gene: 7. The chain's CDR3 is CASSHGTGGWGYTF. CDR3 in DNA: TGTGCCAGCAGCCATGGGACAGGGGGGTGGGGCTACACCTTC.

V usage is TRBV5-4 and J usage is TRBJ1-2; 7 nucleotides line up with TRBD1. The CDR3 length is 14 residues. Germline V CDR1 and CDR2: SGHNT, YYREEE (reference sequence). Trimming took 4 bases from V and 5 from J; bases not matched to a gene: 8. CDR3 sequence reads: CASSKGTEKYGYTF. The CDR3 DNA reads TGTGCCAGCAGCAAAGGGACAGAGAAATATGGCTACACCTTC. Together with reference TRBV5-4 and TRBJ1-2, the CDR3 gives the full variable domain: ETGVTQSPTHLIKTRGQQVTLRCSSQSGHNTVSWYQQALGQGPQFIFQYYREEENGRGNFPPRFSGLQFPNYSSELNVNALELDDSALYLCASSKGTEKYGYTFGSGTRLTVV.

The rearrangement joins TRBV19 to TRBJ1-1; TRBD1 matches 7 bases. The CDR3 runs 17 residues. Per the germline V gene, CDR1 is LNHDA and CDR2 is SQIVND (reference sequence). After removal of 5 bases from V and 2 bases from J, the junction contained 14 bases not matched to a gene. The CDR3 protein is CASSPALAGGFNTEAFF. The CDR3 region has the DNA TGTGCCAGTAGTCCCGCCCTGGCAGGGGGATTCAACACTGAAGCTTTCTTT.